This T cell receptor (beta chain) is drawn from a study of T-cell reconstitution after alpha-beta-depleted transplantation in children. V dropped 4 bases and J dropped 1 base, with 10 bases sitting between them. This CDR3 comprises 14 residues. CDR1 and CDR2 from the germline V gene are SEHNR and FQNEAQ (reference sequence). Unique molecular identifiers were incorporated when the TCRbeta library was constructed. TCRdb called the PCR reads again in MiXCR, with one record for every CDR3 protein. The sample records about 360,000 distinct CDR3 sequences, less than 15% being singletons. This receptor was obtained from a human donor who donated a stem cell graft to a child with Fanconi anemia. The V and J genes are TRBV7-9 and TRBJ2-5; D remains unclear. This sample comprised PBMCs, obtained from the stem cell graft. The CDR3 coding sequence is TGTGCCAGCAGCTCAACCCGCAGCCAAGAGACCCAGTACTTC. Protein sequence: CASSSTRSQETQYF.